The 11 T cell receptor beta chains below come from one sample, sequenced in a study of OX40 agonist ivuxolimab in advanced cancers. The method was immunoSEQ multiplex PCR; TCRdb's version includes in-frame clones alone and lacks a portion of them. The repertoire holds about 84,000 clones, with 75% to 90% as singletons. Sequenced here: CD4+ or CD8+ T cells sorted from blood, sampled in a trial of the OX40 agonist ivuxolimab. These receptors were taken from an adult with an advanced solid tumor such as melanoma, head and neck, liver or kidney cancer.

The rearrangement joins TRBV4-3 to TRBJ2-1, with a tentative D call TRBD1 (7 bases). Germline assignment: CDR1 LGHNA and CDR2 YSLEER. The CDR3 consists of 16 residues. V lost 4 bases, J lost 4 bases, and 17 bases lay in between. As DNA, the CDR3 is TGCGCCAGCAGCCCCCAGGGGGGCCTCCTATACAATGAGCAGTTCTTC. It codes for CASSPQGGLLYNEQFF.

The chain has TRBV4-3 and TRBJ1-4; weak D call: TRBD1 (5 bases). Germline CDR1 and CDR2: LGHNA and YSLEER. The CDR3 is 14 amino acids. Between the trimmed V and J ends, which lost 2 bases and 8 bases, there was a span of 12 bases. The CDR3 sequence is CASSQNLQGEKLFF. CDR3 sequence (DNA): TGCGCCAGCAGCCAAAATTTGCAGGGAGAAAAACTGTTTTTT.

The chain couples TRBV6-1 to TRBJ1-5, with TRBD1 matching 9 bases. The germline CDR1 and CDR2 sequences are MNHNS and SASEGT. The CDR3 consists of 18 residues. Trimming took 3 bases from V and 0 from J; bases not matched to a gene: 9. CDR3 in DNA: TGTGCCAGCAGTGATTTGGGACAGGGCGATCCTAGCAATCAGCCCCAGCATTTT. Translating it yields CASSDLGQGDPSNQPQHF.

This chain links TRBV9 with TRBJ1-5, with D hard to call. Germline V lookup: CDR1 SGDLS, CDR2 YYNGEE. V gave up 3 bases and J gave up 6 bases, with 13 bases separating them. CDR3 length equals 14 residues. The CDR3 reads CASSADVGSQPQHF. The CDR3 DNA reads TGTGCCAGCAGCGCGGACGTCGGATCTCAGCCCCAGCATTTT.

The chain employs TRBV4-1 and TRBJ2-1, with unresolved D. V was pared by 0 bases and J by 5 bases, with 8 bases between. The CDR3 length is 14 residues. The germline V gene has CDR1 MGHRA and CDR2 YSYEKL. Here the CDR3 reads CASSQDIRDNEQFF. Here the CDR3 DNA reads TGCGCCAGCAGCCAAGATATAAGGGACAATGAGCAGTTCTTC.

The chain is built from TRBV29-1 and TRBJ2-6; 8 bases fit TRBD1. CDR3 size: 16 residues. Trimming removed 6 bases from V and 2 bases from J; junction bases left unmatched: 9. Germline CDR1 is SQVTM and CDR2 is ANQGSEA. CDR3 sequence reads: CSVGQGGGAGANVLTF. In DNA, the CDR3 is TGCAGCGTAGGACAGGGAGGTGGGGCTGGGGCCAACGTCCTGACTTTC.

The V gene is TRBV19, the J gene TRBJ2-3, with D uncertain. There are 12 residues in the CDR3. Germline V CDR1 and CDR2: LNHDA, SQIVND (reference sequence). The ends were cut back, 5 bases at V and 0 bases at J, with 3 bases in the middle. The DNA for the CDR3 is TGTGCCAGTAGTCGGAGCACAGATACGCAGTATTTT. Its translation: CASSRSTDTQYF.

The count of this clone is one. The rearrangement joins TRBV5-4 to TRBJ1-2, with 9 bases fitting TRBD1. CDR3 length: 16 residues. Germline V gene data show CDR1 as SGHNT and CDR2 as YYREEE (reference sequence). V gave up 3 bases and J gave up 2 bases; unmatched junction bases: 8. CDR3 residues: CASSSTSGTGNYGYTF. The CDR3 DNA reads as TGTGCCAGCAGCTCAACCTCCGGGACAGGGAACTATGGCTACACCTTC.

The V call is TRBV6-6, the J call TRBJ2-2; 7 nucleotides align to TRBD1. The J segment lost 6 bases and the V segment lost 10 bases, leaving 8 bases of the junction unmatched. Germline V gene data show CDR1 as MNHNY and CDR2 as SVGAGI (reference sequence). This CDR3 region has 13 residues. Written as DNA, the CDR3 is TGTGCCATCCCGACAGGGTTTCCCGGGGAGCTGTTTTTT. It is translated as CAIPTGFPGELFF.

The CDR3, as DNA: TGTGCCAGCAGTGACTGGAGGGGGGCTGAAGTCGAGCAGTACTTC. This encodes CASSDWRGAEVEQYF. The chain combines TRBV25-1 with TRBJ2-7; the D gene could be TRBD1 or TRBD2 (6 bases each). This CDR3 has 15 amino acids. Germline CDR1 and CDR2: MGHDK and SYGVNS. V was pared by 3 bases and J by 6 bases, with 18 bases between.

The CDR3 region is CSGRQGSTGELFF. The CDR3, as DNA: TGCAGCGGCCGACAGGGGTCGACCGGGGAGCTGTTTTTT. The chain has TRBV29-1 and TRBJ2-2; 8 bases are shared with TRBD1. The CDR3 is made up of 13 amino acids. The ends lost 7 bases at V and 5 bases at J; junction bases unmatched: 6. Germline CDR1 SQVTM, CDR2 ANQGSEA.